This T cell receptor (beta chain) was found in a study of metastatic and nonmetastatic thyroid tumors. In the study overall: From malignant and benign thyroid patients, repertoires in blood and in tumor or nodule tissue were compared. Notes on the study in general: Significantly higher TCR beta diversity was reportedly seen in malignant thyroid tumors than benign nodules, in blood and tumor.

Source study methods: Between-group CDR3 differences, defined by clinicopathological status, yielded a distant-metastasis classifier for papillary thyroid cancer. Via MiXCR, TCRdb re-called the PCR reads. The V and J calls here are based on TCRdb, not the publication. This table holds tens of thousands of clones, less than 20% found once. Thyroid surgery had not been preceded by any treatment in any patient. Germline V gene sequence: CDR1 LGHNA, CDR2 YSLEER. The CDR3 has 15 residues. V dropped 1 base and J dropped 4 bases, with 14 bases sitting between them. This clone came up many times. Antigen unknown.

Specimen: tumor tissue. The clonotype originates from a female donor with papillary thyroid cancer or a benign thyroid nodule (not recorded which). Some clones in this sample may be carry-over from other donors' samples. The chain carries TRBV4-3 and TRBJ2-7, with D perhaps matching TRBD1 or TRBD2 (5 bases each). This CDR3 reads CASSQASQGGYEQYF. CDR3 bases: TGCGCCAGCAGCCAAGCCTCGCAGGGCGGGTACGAGCAGTACTTC.